This entry lists 3 T cell receptor beta chains sequenced from one sample in a study of shared clonotypes between healthy human individuals. Some clones are missing from TCRdb's copy, which holds only in-frame ones; the method was immunoSEQ multiplex PCR. The sample has about 730,000 clones, roughly two thirds seen once. Sequenced sample: memory CD4+ T cells sorted from blood. The subset is: CD45RA-negative fraction. The source is a woman in her thirties in good health.

The rearrangement links TRBV18 to TRBJ2-7, with D uncertain. Trimming stripped 3 bases from V and 1 base from J, with 7 bases between. Germline V gene lookup returns CDR1 KGHSH and CDR2 LQKENI. The CDR3 runs to 13 residues. The CDR3 DNA reads as TGTGCCAGCTCACCGCGGTTTTCCTACGAGCAGTACTTC. This codes for CASSPRFSYEQYF.

The genes are TRBV6-1 and TRBJ1-2, with D perhaps TRBD1 (6 bases). Germline V lookup: CDR1 MNHNS, CDR2 SASEGT. V was shortened by 4 bases and J by 9 bases, with 12 bases between the two germline ends. This CDR3 is built from 12 residues. In DNA, the CDR3 is TGTGCCAGCAGTGGGGACAACGGAAGCTACACCTTC. It specifies CASSGDNGSYTF.

This clone was observed a handful of times. J is TRBJ2-5 and V is TRBV5-1; D is uncertain. Per germline, CDR1 SGHRS and CDR2 YFSETQ. The CDR3 runs to 16 residues. Trimming took 0 bases from V and 0 from J, leaving 12 bases between them. CDR3 loop: CASSLVGVTYQETQYF. CDR3 coding DNA: TGCGCCAGCAGCTTGGTTGGGGTTACGTACCAAGAGACCCAGTACTTC.